This is a list of T cell receptor beta chains from one sample in a study of T cell responses to AZD1222 COVID-19 vaccine. Using immunoSEQ multiplex PCR, the repertoire was profiled, and TCRdb retains in-frame clones only, with some absent. The sample has 85,000 to 130,000 clones; around 90% are singletons. This sample comprised peripheral blood, obtained on day 0 of AZD1222 vaccination. These receptors originate from an adult in good health. CDR3s include the opening cysteine and the closing phenylalanine or tryptophan. The D gene is left open where the match is weak. Clone size, where shown, is once, few, many, or a class for clones that have expanded.

>-|TRBV7-8|-|TRBJ1-1
CASSPGQNTEAFF
TGTGCCAGCAGCCCGGGACAGAACACTGAAGCTTTCTTT
>few|TRBV5-1|TRBD1|TRBJ2-7
CASSQGTATYEQYF
TGCGCCAGCAGCCAGGGGACAGCTACCTACGAGCAGTACTTC
>-|TRBV7-9|TRBD1|TRBJ2-2
CASRGTGRLFF
TGTGCCAGCAGGGGGACAGGGCGGCTGTTTTTT
>-|TRBV6-6|-|TRBJ1-2
CASSPGTPLGYTF
TGTGCCAGCAGCCCCGGTACTCCCCTTGGCTACACCTTC
>-|TRBV2|TRBD1|TRBJ2-7
CASSDLGTGNYEQYF
TGTGCCAGCAGTGATCTCGGGACAGGTAACTACGAGCAGTACTTC
>-|TRBV5-1|-|TRBJ1-6
CASSLGQRDSPLHF
TGCGCCAGCAGCTTGGGGCAGAGAGATTCACCCCTCCACTTT
>-|TRBV7-6|TRBD1|TRBJ2-2
CASSFRTGGNTGELFF
TGTGCCAGCAGCTTCCGGACAGGAGGGAACACCGGGGAGCTGTTTTTT
>many|TRBV25-1|-|TRBJ1-4
CASSLTGHTSTNEKLFF
TGTGCCAGCAGCCTTACGGGTCATACCTCAACTAATGAAAAACTGTTTTTT
>-|TRBV7-9|-|TRBJ1-4
CASSLGPWGAKEKLFF
TGTGCCAGCAGCTTAGGGCCGTGGGGAGCAAAGGAAAAACTGTTTTTT
>-|TRBV28|TRBD1|TRBJ1-6
CASSLVDRGNSPLHF
TGTGCCAGCAGTTTGGTCGACAGGGGTAATTCACCCCTCCACTTT
>-|TRBV4-1|TRBD1|TRBJ2-7
CASSQVDRVPYEQYF
TGCGCCAGCAGCCAAGTGGACAGGGTGCCCTACGAGCAGTACTTC
>-|TRBV28|-|TRBJ2-5
CASRTATRGFQETQYF
TGTGCCAGCAGAACGGCGACTAGGGGTTTCCAAGAGACCCAGTACTTC
>-|TRBV7-2|-|TRBJ1-1
CASSSDGYTEAFF
TGTGCCAGCAGCTCAGACGGCTACACTGAAGCTTTCTTT
>-|TRBV28|-|TRBJ1-2
CASSSPLWRDNYGYTF
TGTGCCAGCAGTTCCCCCCTTTGGAGGGATAACTATGGCTACACCTTC
>-|TRBV6-2/TRBV6-3|-|TRBJ1-1
CASSLRSNTEAFF
TGTGCCAGCAGCCTCCGTTCAAACACTGAAGCTTTCTTT
>-|TRBV9|TRBD2|TRBJ2-1
CASSVKLANEQFF
TGTGCCAGCAGCGTAAAACTAGCGAATGAGCAGTTCTTC
>-|TRBV7-8|TRBD1|TRBJ1-1
CASSPPQGALTEAFF
TGTGCCAGCAGCCCTCCACAGGGGGCGCTTACTGAAGCTTTCTTT
>-|TRBV28|-|TRBJ1-3
CASNLFSGNTIYF
TGTGCCAGCAATCTGTTCTCTGGAAACACCATATATTTT
>-|TRBV18|TRBD1|TRBJ1-4
CASSRDRGNEKLFF
TGTGCCAGCTCCCGGGACAGAGGAAACGAAAAACTGTTTTTT
>-|TRBV5-1|-|TRBJ1-3
CASSLEAGSYSGNTIYF
TGCGCCAGCAGCTTGGAGGCAGGTTCTTACTCTGGAAACACCATATATTTT
>-|TRBV5-5|-|TRBJ1-2
CASSRTGPPGNGYTF
TGTGCCAGCAGCAGGACCGGTCCGCCCGGGAATGGCTACACCTTC
>once|TRBV28|TRBD1|TRBJ1-4
CASSSDRGGEKLFF
TGTGCCAGCAGTTCGGACAGGGGAGGTGAAAAACTGTTTTTT
>-|TRBV7-8|TRBD2|TRBJ2-7
CASSVSPGLGYEQYF
TGTGCCAGCAGCGTATCCCCGGGACTAGGCTACGAGCAGTACTTC
>-|TRBV11-3|TRBD2|TRBJ2-1
CASSPGLAKNNEQFF
TGTGCCAGCAGCCCTGGACTAGCGAAGAACAATGAGCAGTTCTTC
>-|TRBV5-6|-|TRBJ2-5
CASSPGRGLQETQYF
TGTGCCAGCAGTCCGGGTCGGGGCCTCCAAGAGACCCAGTACTTC
>-|TRBV28|-|TRBJ2-7
CASSLWGGSYEQYF
TGTGCCAGCAGTTTATGGGGCGGGTCCTACGAGCAGTACTTC
>-|TRBV10-3|TRBD1|TRBJ1-4
CAISQQGPSEKLFF
TGTGCCATCAGTCAACAGGGGCCTTCCGAAAAACTGTTTTTT
>-|TRBV19|-|TRBJ1-1
CASSTGAGTEAFF
TGTGCCAGTAGTACAGGGGCGGGCACTGAAGCTTTCTTT
>-|TRBV24-1|-|TRBJ2-5
CATSARIQETQYF
TGTGCCACCAGTGCTAGGATCCAAGAGACCCAGTACTTC
>-|TRBV4-2|-|TRBJ1-3
CASSQDRSTGMRNTIYF
TGTGCCAGCAGCCAAGATCGGAGTACGGGTATGAGGAACACCATATATTTT
>-|TRBV4-2|TRBD2|TRBJ2-1
CASSLQAGSSDEQFF
TGTGCCAGCAGCTTGCAAGCGGGGTCCTCGGATGAGCAGTTCTTC
>-|TRBV6-5|-|TRBJ2-1
CASSRDSSYNEQFF
TGTGCCAGCAGCCGTGACAGTTCCTACAATGAGCAGTTCTTC
>-|TRBV5-5|-|TRBJ1-2
CASSLGNLANYGYTF
TGTGCCAGCAGCTTGGGGAATCTAGCTAACTATGGCTACACCTTC
>once|TRBV4-3|-|TRBJ2-3
CASSQEGGPGTRGTDTQYF
TGCGCCAGCAGCCAAGAAGGGGGGCCAGGGACGCGGGGGACAGATACGCAGTATTTT
>once|TRBV27|-|TRBJ2-1
CASSWAGKSYNEQFF
TGTGCCAGCAGTTGGGCGGGTAAGTCCTACAATGAGCAGTTCTTC
>-|TRBV19|TRBD2|TRBJ2-7
CATQDSGRGHEQYF
TGTGCCACACAAGATAGCGGGAGAGGCCACGAGCAGTACTTC
>-|TRBV6-6|-|TRBJ1-5
CASRGNQPQHF
TGTGCCAGCAGGGGCAATCAGCCCCAGCATTTT
>-|TRBV18|-|TRBJ2-3
CASSLTSLTDTQYF
TGTGCCAGCTCACTTACATCCCTCACAGATACGCAGTATTTT
>once|TRBV4-1|-|TRBJ1-2
CASSQDRSTDFYGYTF
TGCGCCAGCAGCCAAGATCGCTCGACGGATTTTTATGGCTACACCTTC
>-|TRBV28|-|TRBJ1-1
CASKTGSREAFF
TGTGCCAGCAAAACGGGGTCCAGGGAAGCTTTCTTT
>once|TRBV5-1|-|TRBJ1-2
CASSIGAYGYTF
TGCGCCAGCAGTATTGGGGCCTATGGCTACACCTTC
>-|TRBV7-9|-|TRBJ2-3
CASSSRTSTDTQYF
TGTGCCAGCAGTTCCAGGACTAGCACAGATACGCAGTATTTT
>-|TRBV27|-|TRBJ1-2
CASSFYRQEGINGYTF
TGTGCCAGCAGTTTTTATAGACAGGAGGGTATTAATGGCTACACCTTC
>-|TRBV3-1/TRBV3-2|-|TRBJ2-1
CASSQALGSSGYNEQFF
TGTGCCAGCAGCCAAGCCCTAGGTAGTTCGGGCTACAATGAGCAGTTCTTC
>once|TRBV7-9|-|TRBJ2-3
CASSYDTTPGSSTDTQYF
TGTGCCAGCAGCTACGACACTACCCCGGGGTCATCCACAGATACGCAGTATTTT
>-|TRBV7-3|-|TRBJ2-2
CASSLTYMGTGELFF
TGTGCCAGCAGCTTAACGTATATGGGTACCGGGGAGCTGTTTTTT
>-|TRBV2|TRBD2|TRBJ2-7
CASRPFGGGPYEQYF
TGTGCCAGCAGACCATTCGGCGGGGGTCCCTACGAGCAGTACTTC
>-|TRBV6-5|-|TRBJ1-2
CASSSGNYGYTF
TGTGCCAGCAGCTCAGGGAACTATGGCTACACCTTC
>-|TRBV28|-|TRBJ1-2
CASSLSMGLNYGYTF
TGTGCCAGCAGTTTATCCATGGGACTGAACTATGGCTACACCTTC
>-|TRBV28|-|TRBJ2-5
CASSFSFLAKTGTQETQYF
TGTGCCAGCAGTTTCTCTTTTTTAGCCAAGACAGGGACTCAAGAGACCCAGTACTTC
>-|TRBV29-1|-|TRBJ1-1
CSVGGSSTEAFF
TGCAGCGTTGGAGGCAGCTCCACTGAAGCTTTCTTT
>once|TRBV12-5|-|TRBJ1-5
CASGLVPRRVGRSNQPQHF
TGTGCTAGTGGTTTGGTACCGCGAAGGGTCGGGAGAAGCAATCAGCCCCAGCATTTT
>few|TRBV6-5|-|TRBJ2-6
CASSRPYNVLTF
TGTGCCAGCAGTAGACCGTACAACGTCCTGACTTTC
>-|TRBV2|-|TRBJ2-7
CASSEIKLGFRYF
TGTGCCAGCAGTGAAATAAAGTTAGGGTTTCGGTACTTC
>-|TRBV3-1/TRBV3-2|TRBD1|TRBJ1-5
CASSLGTGEYQPQHF
TGTGCCAGCAGTCTCGGGACAGGGGAATATCAGCCCCAGCATTTT